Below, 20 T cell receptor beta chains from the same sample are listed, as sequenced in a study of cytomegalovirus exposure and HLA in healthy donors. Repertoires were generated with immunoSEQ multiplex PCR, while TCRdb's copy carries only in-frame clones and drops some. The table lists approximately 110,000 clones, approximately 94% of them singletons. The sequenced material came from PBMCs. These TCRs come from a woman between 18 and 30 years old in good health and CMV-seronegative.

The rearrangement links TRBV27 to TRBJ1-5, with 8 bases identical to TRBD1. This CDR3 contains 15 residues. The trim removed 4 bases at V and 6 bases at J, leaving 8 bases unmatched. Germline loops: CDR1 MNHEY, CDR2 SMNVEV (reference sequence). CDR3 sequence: CASSSGTGARQPQHF. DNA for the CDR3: TGTGCCAGCAGTTCAGGGACAGGAGCTCGTCAGCCCCAGCATTTT.

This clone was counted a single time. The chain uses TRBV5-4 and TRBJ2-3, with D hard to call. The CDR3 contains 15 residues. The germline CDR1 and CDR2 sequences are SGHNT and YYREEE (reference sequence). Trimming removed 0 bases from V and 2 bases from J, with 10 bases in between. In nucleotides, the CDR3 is TGTGCCAGCAGCTTGGCGGTAGACTCCACAGATACGCAGTATTTT. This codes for CASSLAVDSTDTQYF.

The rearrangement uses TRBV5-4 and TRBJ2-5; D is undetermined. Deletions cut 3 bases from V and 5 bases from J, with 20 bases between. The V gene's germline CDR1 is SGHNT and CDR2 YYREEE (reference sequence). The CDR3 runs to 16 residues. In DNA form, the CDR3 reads TGTGCCAGCAGCTCCGCCCCCGTCCCCAACGAGGAGACCCAGTACTTC. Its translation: CASSSAPVPNEETQYF.

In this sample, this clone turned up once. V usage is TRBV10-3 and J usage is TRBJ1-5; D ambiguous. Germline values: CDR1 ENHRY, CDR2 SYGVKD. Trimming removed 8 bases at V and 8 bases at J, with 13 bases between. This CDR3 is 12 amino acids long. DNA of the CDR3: TGTGCCATCGGTTCCCGGGAAGAGCCCCAGCATTTT. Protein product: CAIGSREEPQHF.

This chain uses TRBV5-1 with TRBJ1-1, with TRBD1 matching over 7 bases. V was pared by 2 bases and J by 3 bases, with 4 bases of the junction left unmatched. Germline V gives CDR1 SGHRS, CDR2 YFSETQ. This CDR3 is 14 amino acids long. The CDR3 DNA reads TGCGCCAGCAGCTTTGGGACAGACTACACTGAAGCTTTCTTT. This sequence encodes CASSFGTDYTEAFF.

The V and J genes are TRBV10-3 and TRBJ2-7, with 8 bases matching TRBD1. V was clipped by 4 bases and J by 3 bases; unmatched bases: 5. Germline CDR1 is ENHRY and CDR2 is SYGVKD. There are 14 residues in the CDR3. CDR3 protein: CAISGGQGFYEQYF. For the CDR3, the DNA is TGTGCCATCAGTGGCGGACAGGGTTTCTACGAGCAGTACTTC.

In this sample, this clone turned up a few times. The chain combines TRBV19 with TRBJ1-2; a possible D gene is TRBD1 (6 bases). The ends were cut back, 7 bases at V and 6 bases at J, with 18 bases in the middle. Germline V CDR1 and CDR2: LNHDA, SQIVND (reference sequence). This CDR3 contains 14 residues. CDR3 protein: CASTIGGERDGYTF. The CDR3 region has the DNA TGTGCCAGTACCATAGGGGGAGAAAGGGATGGCTACACCTTC.

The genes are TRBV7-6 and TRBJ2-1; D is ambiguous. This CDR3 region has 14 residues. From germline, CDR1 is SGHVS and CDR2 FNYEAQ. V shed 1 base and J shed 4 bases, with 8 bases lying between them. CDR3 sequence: CASSLEIPYNEQFF. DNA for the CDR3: TGTGCCAGCAGCTTAGAAATTCCGTACAATGAGCAGTTCTTC.

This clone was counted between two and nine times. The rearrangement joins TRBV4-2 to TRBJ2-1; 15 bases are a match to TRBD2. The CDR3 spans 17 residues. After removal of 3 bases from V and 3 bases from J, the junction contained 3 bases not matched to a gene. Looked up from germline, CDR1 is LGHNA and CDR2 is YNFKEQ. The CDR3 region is CASSHGLAGGGYNEQFF. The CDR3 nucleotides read TGTGCCAGCAGCCACGGACTAGCGGGAGGGGGCTACAATGAGCAGTTCTTC.

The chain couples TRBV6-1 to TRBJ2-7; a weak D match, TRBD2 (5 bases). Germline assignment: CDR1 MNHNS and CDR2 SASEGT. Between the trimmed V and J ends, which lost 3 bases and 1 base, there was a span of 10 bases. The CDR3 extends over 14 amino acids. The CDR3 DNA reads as TGTGCCAGCAGTGACCTAGCTGGTTCCTACGAGCAGTACTTC. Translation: CASSDLAGSYEQYF.

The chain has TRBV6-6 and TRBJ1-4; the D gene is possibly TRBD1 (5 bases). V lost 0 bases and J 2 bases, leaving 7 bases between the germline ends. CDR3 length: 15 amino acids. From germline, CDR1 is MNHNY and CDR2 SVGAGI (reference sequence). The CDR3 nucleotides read TGTGCCAGCAGTTACTCTGGGGGGACTAATGAAAAACTGTTTTTT. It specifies CASSYSGGTNEKLFF.

The CDR3 region is CASSLALSGEQFF. The CDR3 region has the DNA TGCGCCAGCAGCTTGGCCCTAAGTGGTGAGCAGTTCTTC. V usage is TRBV5-1 and J usage is TRBJ2-1; no firm D call. The CDR3 loop spans 13 amino acids. Germline V CDR1 and CDR2: SGHRS, YFSETQ. The ends were cut back, 0 bases at V and 9 bases at J, with 10 bases in the middle.

DNA for the CDR3: TGTGCCAGCAGCCGACTAGCGGGAGTGGGCAATGAGCAGTTCTTC. This sequence encodes CASSRLAGVGNEQFF. The chain joins TRBV7-3 to TRBJ2-1, with 12 nucleotides matching TRBD2. The CDR3 runs 15 residues. Germline lookup yields CDR1 SGHTA and CDR2 FQGTGA. V dropped 5 bases and J dropped 6; count of bases not matched to a gene: 5.

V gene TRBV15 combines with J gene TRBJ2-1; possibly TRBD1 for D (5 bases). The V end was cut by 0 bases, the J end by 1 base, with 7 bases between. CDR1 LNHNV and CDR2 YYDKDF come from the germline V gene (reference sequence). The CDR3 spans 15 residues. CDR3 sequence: CATSRDRESYNEQFF. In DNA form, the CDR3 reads TGTGCCACCAGCAGAGACAGGGAATCCTACAATGAGCAGTTCTTC.

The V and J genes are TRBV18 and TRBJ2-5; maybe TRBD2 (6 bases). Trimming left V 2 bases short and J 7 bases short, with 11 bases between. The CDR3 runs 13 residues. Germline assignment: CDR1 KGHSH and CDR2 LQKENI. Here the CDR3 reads CASSPMRDVTQYF. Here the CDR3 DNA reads TGTGCCAGCTCACCAATGCGGGATGTGACCCAGTACTTC.

CDR3 DNA sequence: TGTGCCAGCAGTGGGGACAGGGCCCAGTCCTACGAGCAGTACTTC. Protein sequence: CASSGDRAQSYEQYF. The J gene is TRBJ2-7, the V gene TRBV2; TRBD1 aligns across 9 bases. Germline assignment: CDR1 SNHLY and CDR2 FYNNEI. This CDR3 has 15 residues. Germline trimming cut 4 bases from V and 1 base from J; bases unmatched to any gene: 5.

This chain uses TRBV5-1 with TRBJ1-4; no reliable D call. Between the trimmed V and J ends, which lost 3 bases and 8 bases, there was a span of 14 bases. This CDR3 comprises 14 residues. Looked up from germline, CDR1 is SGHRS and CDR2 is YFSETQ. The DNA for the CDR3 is TGCGCCAGCAGCTCGGAGATTCGCGAGGAAAAACTGTTTTTT. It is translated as CASSSEIREEKLFF.

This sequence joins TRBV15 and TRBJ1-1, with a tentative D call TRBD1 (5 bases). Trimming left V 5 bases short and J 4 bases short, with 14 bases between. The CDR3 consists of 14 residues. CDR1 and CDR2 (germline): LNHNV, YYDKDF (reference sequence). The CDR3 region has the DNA TGTGCCACCAGCCAAGGTTCAGGGTTCACTGAAGCTTTCTTT. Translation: CATSQGSGFTEAFF.

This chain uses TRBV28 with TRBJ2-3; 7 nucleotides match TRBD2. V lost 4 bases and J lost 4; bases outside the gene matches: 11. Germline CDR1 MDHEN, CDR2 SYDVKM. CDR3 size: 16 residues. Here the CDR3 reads CASSSSETSIADTQYF. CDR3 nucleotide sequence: TGTGCCAGCAGTTCTTCTGAGACTAGCATAGCAGATACGCAGTATTTT.

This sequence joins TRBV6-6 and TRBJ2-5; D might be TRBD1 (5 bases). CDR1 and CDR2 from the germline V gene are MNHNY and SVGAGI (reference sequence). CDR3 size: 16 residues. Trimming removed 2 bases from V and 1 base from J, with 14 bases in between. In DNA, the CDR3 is TGTGCCAGCAGTTACACTGGTGACAGCCGCCAAGAGACCCAGTACTTC. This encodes CASSYTGDSRQETQYF.